This entry describes one T cell receptor beta chain. In germline, CDR1 is SGHRS, CDR2 YFSETQ. The CDR3 length is 15 residues. V was trimmed by 0 bases and J by 2 bases, leaving 11 bases between them. Data came from immunoSEQ multiplex PCR; TCRdb stores just in-frame clones and leaves some out. The sample carries about 58,000 clones, 82% recorded once. Researchers took blood at baseline, on cycle 4 day 1, and on cycle 7 day 1. The entry originates in a study of OX40 agonist ivuxolimab in advanced cancers. About the study: Partial responses were observed in three patients, of whom one had hepatocellular carcinoma and two had cutaneous melanoma.

The input for sequencing was CD4+ or CD8+ T cells sorted from blood, taken in a trial of the OX40 agonist ivuxolimab. The chain carries TRBV5-1 and TRBJ2-5; a weak D match, TRBD1 (6 bases). The TCR was taken from an adult with an advanced solid tumor such as melanoma, head and neck, liver or kidney cancer. As DNA, the CDR3 is TGCGCCAGCAGCTTGGTTGGGACACCTCAAGAGACCCAGTACTTC. Its protein product is CASSLVGTPQETQYF. The variable domain in full, completed from reference TRBV5-1 and TRBJ2-5, reads KAGVTQTPRYLIKTRGQQVTLSCSPISGHRSVSWYQQTPGQGLQFLFEYFSETQRNKGNFPGRFSGRQFSNSRSEMNVSTLELGDSALYLCASSLVGTPQETQYFGPGTRLLVL.